The 23 T cell receptor beta chains below were found in one sample sequenced in a study of blood T cell repertoires in COVID-19. Sequenced by immunoSEQ multiplex PCR; TCRdb stores in-frame clones only, minus some. The table shows 200,000 to 250,000 clones, with approximately 80% occurring only once. The sample comprised peripheral blood. All receptors derive from a woman aged 60-75 years with active or convalescent COVID-19.

J is TRBJ2-5 and V is TRBV7-3, with D unresolved. This CDR3 is built from 13 residues. Germline V gene lookup returns CDR1 SGHTA and CDR2 FQGTGA. V gave up 4 bases and J gave up 0 bases, with 6 bases separating them. CDR3 residues: CASSSGYQETQYF. In nucleotides, the CDR3 is TGTGCCAGCAGCTCCGGGTACCAAGAGACCCAGTACTTC.

This chain links TRBV11-1 with TRBJ2-3, with TRBD1 matching over 7 bases. Germline V gives CDR1 SGHAT, CDR2 FQDESV (reference sequence). Losses at the gene ends were 6 bases for V and 0 bases for J; bases not matched to a gene: 9. The CDR3 length is 16 residues. The chain's CDR3 is CASSRTRQGSTDTQYF. The DNA of the CDR3 is TGTGCCAGCAGTCGGACCCGACAGGGAAGCACAGATACGCAGTATTTT.

This sequence joins TRBV6-5 and TRBJ2-7; 8 bases fit TRBD1. Per germline, CDR1 MNHEY and CDR2 SVGAGI. The CDR3 sequence is 14 residues long. Losses at the gene ends were 7 bases for V and 5 bases for J; bases not matched to a gene: 10. The CDR3, as DNA: TGTGCCAGCAACCTAGGACAGGGATTTAACGAGCAGTACGTC. Translating it yields CASNLGQGFNEQYV.

The CDR3 sequence: CASSPDSPVYGYTF. In nucleotides, the CDR3 is TGTGCCAGCAGCCCGGACAGCCCTGTCTATGGCTACACCTTC. The V call is TRBV7-9, the J call TRBJ1-2, with D perhaps matching TRBD1 (6 bases). The ends were cut back, 5 bases at V and 4 bases at J, with 14 bases in the middle. This CDR3 has 14 residues. Germline V gene sequence: CDR1 SEHNR, CDR2 FQNEAQ (reference sequence).

The V call is TRBV9, the J call TRBJ2-1; TRBD1 agrees at 12 bases. CDR3 length equals 16 residues. The germline CDR1 and CDR2 sequences are SGDLS and YYNGEE. The ends lost 4 bases at V and 10 bases at J; junction bases unmatched: 12. The CDR3 region is CASSRSTGQGAGEQFF. Written as DNA, the CDR3 is TGTGCCAGCAGCCGTAGCACGGGACAGGGGGCAGGGGAGCAGTTCTTC.

This clone was counted a single time. This chain links TRBV6-5 with TRBJ2-5; 7 bases align to TRBD1. CDR3 length: 13 residues. The germline CDR1 and CDR2 sequences are MNHEY and SVGAGI. V shed 4 bases and J 5 bases; nucleotides not matched to a gene: 4. CDR3 DNA: TGTGCCAGCAGTTTGGGACAGATCGAGACCCAGTACTTC. It specifies CASSLGQIETQYF.

V is TRBV11-2 and J is TRBJ2-3; 9 bases align to TRBD2. CDR1 SGHAT and CDR2 FQNNGV come from the germline V gene. The J segment lost 8 bases and the V segment lost 5 bases, leaving 17 bases of the junction unmatched. The CDR3 extends over 17 amino acids. The DNA for the CDR3 is TGTGCCAGCAGCCCCTACGTGGGTAGCGGGAGTGGAGTTACGCAGTATTTT. It encodes CASSPYVGSGSGVTQYF.

The V call is TRBV3-1 (or the pseudogene TRBV3-2), the J call TRBJ2-2, with no clear D. Germline V gene lookup returns CDR1 LGHDT and CDR2 YNNKEL (reference sequence). There are 15 residues in the CDR3. The germline V and J ends were trimmed by 2 bases and 8 bases, with 15 bases remaining between them. CDR3 protein: CASSQLGVNLGELFF. CDR3 coding DNA: TGTGCCAGCAGCCAACTCGGAGTGAACCTGGGGGAGCTGTTTTTT.

This sequence joins TRBV12-5 and TRBJ2-1, with TRBD2 identical over 13 bases. The ends lost 1 base at V and 9 bases at J; junction bases unmatched: 0. Germline CDR1 and CDR2: LGHNT and FRNRAP. This CDR3 is 14 amino acids long. CDR3 sequence: CASGLGLAGGEQFF. The CDR3 DNA reads as TGTGCTAGTGGTTTGGGACTAGCGGGAGGTGAGCAGTTCTTC.

The chain joins TRBV28 to TRBJ2-4, with 7 bases lining up with TRBD1. V shed 4 bases and J 6 bases; nucleotides not matched to a gene: 15. Germline V gives CDR1 MDHEN, CDR2 SYDVKM. The CDR3 consists of 17 residues. The CDR3 region has the DNA TGTGCCAGCAGTTCACCGGGGAACAGGGGTATCCGAAACATTCAGTACTTC. Protein product: CASSSPGNRGIRNIQYF.

The gene calls are TRBV12-3 or TRBV12-4 and TRBJ1-4; D is ambiguous. V was trimmed by 3 bases and J by 7 bases, leaving 3 bases between them. The CDR3 spans 11 residues. In DNA, the CDR3 is TGTGCCAGCAGTTTGAGTGAAAAACTGTTTTTT. Amino acids: CASSLSEKLFF.

This clone has just one count. This chain connects TRBV5-6 to TRBJ1-6, with unresolved D. V shed 1 base and J shed 14 bases, with 16 bases lying between them. Germline values: CDR1 SGHDT, CDR2 YYEEEE. The CDR3 contains 14 residues. This chain's CDR3 is CASSLSRPPGALHF. The CDR3 DNA follows: TGTGCCAGCAGCTTGAGTCGTCCCCCGGGAGCCCTCCACTTT. Using reference TRBV5-6 and TRBJ1-6 for the parts outside the CDR3, the full variable domain is DAGVTQSPTHLIKTRGQQVTLRCSPKSGHDTVSWYQQALGQGPQFIFQYYEEEERQRGNFPDRFSGHQFPNYSSELNVNALLLGDSALYLCASSLSRPPGALHFGNGTRLTVT.

This clone was seen once. This chain joins TRBV2 and TRBJ2-1, with 7 positions matching TRBD2. The CDR3 sequence is 15 residues long. Germline V gives CDR1 SNHLY, CDR2 FYNNEI. V lost 4 bases, J lost 2 bases, and 5 bases stayed unmatched. DNA of the CDR3: TGTGCCAGCAGTGCCTGGGGGGGGACCTACAATGAGCAGTTCTTC. Its translation is CASSAWGGTYNEQFF.

J is TRBJ1-1 and V is TRBV6-1; D unresolved. The V gene lost 2 bases and the J gene lost 1 base, with 8 bases spanning the gap. CDR3 length: 14 residues. Germline loops: CDR1 MNHNS, CDR2 SASEGT. The CDR3 DNA is TGTGCCAGCAGTGAAATTTTGCGGAACACTGAAGCTTTCTTT. Protein product: CASSEILRNTEAFF.

The chain employs TRBV6-5 and TRBJ1-1; D is unresolved. The CDR3 runs 13 residues. Germline loops: CDR1 MNHEY, CDR2 SVGAGI. The V and J ends lost 4 bases and 5 bases respectively, with 11 bases between them. CDR3 region: CASSFARETEAFF. DNA for the CDR3: TGTGCCAGCAGTTTCGCGAGGGAAACTGAAGCTTTCTTT.

This clone was recorded many times. The chain links TRBV5-1 to TRBJ1-5, with 8 bases aligning to TRBD1. Trimming removed 1 base from V and 6 bases from J; junction bases left unmatched: 3. Germline CDR1 and CDR2: SGHRS and YFSETQ. CDR3 size: 14 residues. Written as DNA, the CDR3 is TGCGCCAGCAGCTTGACACAGGGGGGTCAGCCCCAGCATTTT. It is translated as CASSLTQGGQPQHF.

CDR3 in amino acids: CASSQDSGTSGSTDTQYF. The CDR3 nucleotides are TGTGCCAGCAGCCAAGATTCAGGGACTAGCGGGAGCACAGATACGCAGTATTTT. The chain uses TRBV4-2 and TRBJ2-3; 12 bases are shared with TRBD2. Germline assignment: CDR1 LGHNA and CDR2 YNFKEQ. The CDR3 covers 18 residues. J lost 0 bases, V lost 0 bases, and 4 bases had no gene match.

The CDR3 nucleotides read TGTGCCAGCAGCCCTCGGGGGGGAGCTAACACTGAAGCTTTCTTT. It encodes CASSPRGGANTEAFF. The rearrangement uses TRBV5-4 and TRBJ1-1, with D possibly matching TRBD1 (5 bases). Trimming took 4 bases from V and 2 from J, leaving 15 bases between them. CDR1 and CDR2 from the germline V gene are SGHNT and YYREEE (reference sequence). CDR3 length equals 15 residues. The full variable domain, rest sourced from reference TRBV5-4 and TRBJ1-1, is ETGVTQSPTHLIKTRGQQVTLRCSSQSGHNTVSWYQQALGQGPQFIFQYYREEENGRGNFPPRFSGLQFPNYSSELNVNALELDDSALYLCASSPRGGANTEAFFGQGTRLTVV.

The chain links TRBV6-2 or TRBV6-3 to TRBJ2-5, with 14 bases identical to TRBD2. CDR1 MNHEY and CDR2 SVGEGT come from the germline V gene. After removal of 5 bases from V and 2 bases from J, the junction contained 10 bases not matched to a gene. The CDR3 sequence is 18 residues long. The CDR3 protein is CASSQGLAGVVEQETQYF. Written as DNA, the CDR3 is TGTGCCAGCAGTCAGGGACTAGCGGGAGTAGTAGAACAAGAGACCCAGTACTTC.

This rearrangement joins TRBV2 to TRBJ1-1; no clear D. The V gene lost 6 bases and the J gene lost 1 base, with 9 bases spanning the gap. The germline V gene encodes CDR1 SNHLY and CDR2 FYNNEI. This CDR3 region has 13 residues. In DNA form, the CDR3 reads TGTGCCAGCAGGGTCACGCGGAACACTGAAGCTTTCTTT. Translation: CASRVTRNTEAFF.

The chain has TRBV3-1 (or the pseudogene TRBV3-2) and TRBJ2-6, with TRBD1 identical over 9 bases. The V segment lost 0 bases and the J segment 2 bases; nucleotides outside the gene matches: 2. The CDR3 spans 17 residues. Per the germline V gene, CDR1 is LGHDT and CDR2 is YNNKEL (reference sequence). CDR3 DNA sequence: TGTGCCAGCAGCCAAGATCGACAGGGGGCTGGGGCCAACGTCCTGACTTTC. Amino acid sequence: CASSQDRQGAGANVLTF.

The CDR3 nucleotides are TGTGCCAGCAGCTACGGAGCCCGTGAGCAGTTCTTC. As protein: CASSYGAREQFF. The chain links TRBV7-9 to TRBJ2-1; unclear D gene. In germline, CDR1 is SEHNR, CDR2 FQNEAQ (reference sequence). V lost 4 bases and J 9 bases, leaving 10 bases between the germline ends. This CDR3 has 12 amino acids.

The gene calls are TRBV7-3 and TRBJ1-2, with 7 bases lining up with TRBD1. J was trimmed by 7 bases and V by 1 base; bases with no gene match: 3. The germline V gene has CDR1 SGHTA and CDR2 FQGTGA. The CDR3 sequence is 13 residues long. The CDR3 DNA is TGTGCCAGCAGCTTAATGGGGACAGCTGGCTACACCTTC. Translated, it gives CASSLMGTAGYTF.